This T cell receptor (beta chain) was sequenced during a study of T cell responses to AZD1222 COVID-19 vaccine. Study-level findings and limits: The study found vaccine-associated CD4 TCRs spanning spike, dominant at 160-218 and 743-854. All repertoire sampling was performed exclusively after the peak T cell response. The donors showed a predominance of white British ancestry and of females, with possible underestimation of clonal diversity.

As regards this clone: The antigen remains unidentified.

This CDR3 is built from 13 residues. V dropped 4 bases and J dropped 1 base, with 8 bases sitting between them. Germline assignment: CDR1 ENHRY and CDR2 SYGVKD. The table came from immunoSEQ multiplex PCR; TCRdb's copy has only in-frame clones and leaves some out. The data show around 45,000 clones, with around 80% seen just once and roughly 21% held by the top ten. The receptor's source is an adult who received the MenACWY meningococcal vaccine as a control. The rearrangement joins TRBV10-3 to TRBJ2-7; D tentatively fits TRBD1 or TRBD2 (5 bases each). Sample: peripheral blood, taken 28 days after the second dose of the MenACWY control vaccine. The CDR3 reads CAISGDGSYEQYF. In nucleotides, the CDR3 is TGTGCCATCAGTGGGGACGGGTCCTACGAGCAGTACTTC.